The source of this TCR beta chain is a study of OX40 agonist ivuxolimab in advanced cancers. CDR1 is ENHRY and CDR2 is SYGVKD in the germline V gene. The V end was cut by 2 bases, the J end by 3 bases, with 17 bases between. The CDR3 is 16 residues long. TCRdb's table, derived via immunoSEQ multiplex PCR, lists solely in-frame clones and lacks some. The sample lists some 97,000 clones; 90% were seen once. Sequencing used CD4+ or CD8+ T cells sorted from blood, obtained in a trial of the OX40 agonist ivuxolimab. V usage is TRBV10-3 and J usage is TRBJ2-7; D may match TRBD1 or TRBD2 (6 bases each). The TCR comes from an adult with an advanced solid tumor such as melanoma, head and neck, liver or kidney cancer. Here the CDR3 DNA reads TGTGCCATCAGTGAGCCAGGCCTCAGGGGAGGCTACGAGCAGTACTTC. Its translation: CAISEPGLRGGYEQYF.